This T cell receptor (beta chain) was identified during a study of CD8 T cells in Susac syndrome. The overall study: Active disease was present in about 6 of the sequenced Susac syndrome patients, whereas about 8 of them were in remission. When blood was drawn, patients with Susac syndrome were on intravenous immunoglobulin alone, on corticosteroids, or therapy-naive.

Germline trimming cut 1 base from V and 8 bases from J; bases unmatched to any gene: 1. Germline V gene data show CDR1 as LGHNT and CDR2 as FRNRAP. This CDR3 is 12 amino acids long. RNA was extracted with the RNeasy kit, and a quantity of roughly 0.5 to 1 ug was reverse transcribed using random hexamers. MiXCR was run by TCRdb on the immunoSEQ multiplex PCR reads, yielding one entry per CDR3 protein. Among roughly 100,000 distinct CDR3 sequences, approximately 94% were seen once, and the ten largest hold 0.4% to 0.5%. Sequenced material: CD8+ T cells from PBMCs. The V call is TRBV12-5, the J call TRBJ1-2; 7 bases align to TRBD1. The receptor was derived from a human donor with Susac syndrome. In DNA, the CDR3 is TGTGCTAGTGGTTTGGGGACAGGAGGCTACACCTTC. This translates into CASGLGTGGYTF.